These 20 T cell receptor beta chains came from one sample sequenced in a study of OX40 agonist ivuxolimab in advanced cancers. The table came from immunoSEQ multiplex PCR; TCRdb's copy has only in-frame clones and leaves some out. This table has over 45,000 clones, about 85% appearing once. The sequenced sample was CD4+ or CD8+ T cells sorted from blood, obtained in a trial of the OX40 agonist ivuxolimab. These receptors all stem from an adult with an advanced solid tumor such as melanoma, head and neck, liver or kidney cancer.

The chain is built from TRBV30 and TRBJ1-4; D gene uncertain. This CDR3 region has 14 residues. V was cut by 3 bases and J by 1 base, with 9 bases left in between. The germline gives CDR1 GTSNPN, CDR2 SVGIG (reference sequence). CDR3 in DNA: TGTGCCTGGAGCGGGGTTGTAACTAATGAAAAACTGTTTTTT. It is translated as CAWSGVVTNEKLFF. The full variable domain, completed using reference TRBV30 and TRBJ1-4, is SQTIHQWPATLVQPVGSPLSLECTVEGTSNPNLYWYRQAAGRGLQLLFYSVGIGQISSEVPQNLSASRPQDRQFILSSKKLLLSDSGFYLCAWSGVVTNEKLFFGSGTQLSVL.

CDR3 residues: CAISESPDSYSNQPQHF. In nucleotides, the CDR3 is TGTGCCATCAGTGAGTCCCCGGACAGTTATAGCAATCAGCCCCAGCATTTT. The chain is built from TRBV10-3 and TRBJ1-5; possible D gene TRBD1, 6 bases. The germline V gene encodes CDR1 ENHRY and CDR2 SYGVKD. The CDR3 runs 17 residues. Trimming removed 0 bases at V and 0 bases at J, with 12 bases between.

V and J are TRBV19 and TRBJ1-5; D not certain. Germline assignment: CDR1 LNHDA and CDR2 SQIVND (reference sequence). V lost 5 bases and J 0 bases, leaving 8 bases between the germline ends. CDR3 size: 14 residues. The CDR3 spells CASSQSNSNQPQHF. The DNA of the CDR3 is TGTGCCAGTAGTCAGTCTAATAGCAATCAGCCCCAGCATTTT.

The chain joins TRBV19 to TRBJ2-3; 8 bases agree with TRBD1. The J segment lost 0 bases and the V segment lost 5 bases, leaving 4 bases of the junction unmatched. Germline V gene lookup returns CDR1 LNHDA and CDR2 SQIVND (reference sequence). The CDR3 has 15 amino acids. CDR3 sequence: CASSPRQGSTDTQYF. Here the CDR3 DNA reads TGTGCCAGTAGTCCCCGACAGGGGAGCACAGATACGCAGTATTTT.

This chain uses TRBV6-5 with TRBJ1-1; the D is unclear. Germline assignment: CDR1 MNHEY and CDR2 SVGAGI. V was pared by 7 bases and J by 0 bases, with 9 bases between. This CDR3 has 13 amino acids. The CDR3 region has the DNA TGTGCCAGCACCCTCACTGTGAACACTGAAGCTTTCTTT. Amino acids: CASTLTVNTEAFF.

The chain carries TRBV5-1 and TRBJ2-7, with 8 bases lining up with TRBD1. Trimming cost V 4 bases and J 4 bases; bases outside gene matches: 10. Germline V gene data show CDR1 as SGHRS and CDR2 as YFSETQ. This CDR3 is 15 amino acids long. The CDR3 loop reads CASSPLPQGGYEQYF. Written as DNA, the CDR3 is TGCGCCAGCAGCCCTCTCCCACAGGGGGGATACGAGCAGTACTTC.

The V and J genes are TRBV11-2 and TRBJ2-1; 13 nucleotides align to TRBD2. There are 17 residues in the CDR3. With 4 bases clipped from V and 7 bases from J, the junction kept 10 bases outside the gene matches. Germline CDR1 SGHAT, CDR2 FQNNGV. The CDR3: CASSSGRTSGSGNEQFF. The CDR3, as DNA: TGTGCCAGCAGCTCCGGGAGGACTAGCGGGAGTGGAAATGAGCAGTTCTTC.

This chain links TRBV27 with TRBJ1-5; D call uncertain. The CDR3 consists of 13 residues. Germline V lookup: CDR1 MNHEY, CDR2 SMNVEV (reference sequence). The germline V and J ends were trimmed by 3 bases and 3 bases, with 6 bases remaining between them. The CDR3 reads CASSFSYNQPQHF. DNA for the CDR3: TGTGCCAGCAGTTTCAGTTACAATCAGCCCCAGCATTTT.

The CDR3 sequence: CASSLDGGRLNTEAFF. The CDR3 DNA reads as TGTGCCAGCAGCTTAGATGGCGGACGGCTAAACACTGAAGCTTTCTTT. The J gene is TRBJ1-1, the V gene TRBV13; D uncertain. Germline CDR1 is PRHDT and CDR2 is FYEKMQ (reference sequence). The V gene lost 1 base and the J gene lost 2 bases, with 14 bases spanning the gap. The length of the CDR3 is 16 residues.

This chain uses TRBV18 with TRBJ1-2, with D unclear. Trimming left V 3 bases short and J 5 bases short, with 7 bases between. The CDR3 loop spans 12 amino acids. The V gene's germline CDR1 is KGHSH and CDR2 LQKENI. The CDR3 DNA sequence: TGTGCCAGCTCACCGGCGGGGTATGGCTACACCTTC. Residues: CASSPAGYGYTF.

This clone appeared once. J is TRBJ1-5 and V is TRBV5-1, with 7 positions matching TRBD1. The CDR3 is made up of 18 amino acids. Germline loops: CDR1 SGHRS, CDR2 YFSETQ. V dropped 2 bases and J dropped 0; count of bases not matched to a gene: 11. CDR3: CASSLRQGAPYSNQPQHF. CDR3 DNA sequence: TGCGCCAGCAGCTTACGACAGGGCGCTCCCTATAGCAATCAGCCCCAGCATTTT. The whole variable domain, filled in from reference TRBV5-1 and TRBJ1-5, reads KAGVTQTPRYLIKTRGQQVTLSCSPISGHRSVSWYQQTPGQGLQFLFEYFSETQRNKGNFPGRFSGRQFSNSRSEMNVSTLELGDSALYLCASSLRQGAPYSNQPQHFGDGTRLSIL.

This clone has more than one count but fewer than ten. At one boundary the junction diverges from the germline segment, which might be a read error. The CDR3 sequence is CASSLGVTGDTQYF. CDR3 nucleotides: TGTGCTAGCAGCTTAGGGGTGACAGGAGATACGCAGTATTTT. The chain is built from TRBV7-7 and TRBJ2-3, with a weak D call TRBD1 (6 bases). The CDR3 spans 14 residues. Germline CDR1 and CDR2: SSHAT and FNYEAQ (reference sequence).

The CDR3 reads CASRTRREGSYGYTF. As DNA, the CDR3 is TGTGCCAGCAGGACGAGGAGGGAGGGGAGCTATGGCTACACCTTC. The chain uses TRBV6-6 and TRBJ1-2, with D possibly being TRBD1 (5 bases). The CDR3 loop spans 15 amino acids. Trimming took off 6 bases at V and 4 bases at J, with 18 bases between the two ends. Germline-derived CDR1 and CDR2 are MNHNY and SVGAGI (reference sequence).

The J gene is TRBJ1-4, the V gene TRBV18; possible D gene TRBD1, 5 bases. Trimming removed 2 bases at V and 8 bases at J, with 15 bases between. Germline CDR1 KGHSH, CDR2 LQKENI. CDR3 length equals 15 residues. For the CDR3, the DNA is TGTGCCAGCTCACCATGGAAGGGGTTGGAGGAAAAACTGTTTTTT. This translates into CASSPWKGLEEKLFF.

This clone counts as medium-sized. V is TRBV28 and J is TRBJ1-1; D is possibly TRBD1 (6 bases). This CDR3 is 11 amino acids long. CDR1 and CDR2 (germline): MDHEN, SYDVKM. The V end was cut by 6 bases, the J end by 10 bases, with 12 bases between. CDR3 sequence (DNA): TGTGCCAGCAGGGGGGCGATACTAGCTTTCTTT. Translation gives CASRGAILAFF.

This clone came up a few times. V and J are TRBV18 and TRBJ1-1, with D maybe TRBD1 (5 bases). The ends were cut back, 5 bases at V and 0 bases at J, with 16 bases in the middle. Germline V gene sequence: CDR1 KGHSH, CDR2 LQKENI. The CDR3 runs to 16 residues. The CDR3 loop is CASSNAGTEMNTEAFF. CDR3 bases: TGTGCCAGCTCAAATGCCGGGACCGAGATGAACACTGAAGCTTTCTTT.

The V gene is TRBV6-1, the J gene TRBJ2-3; D gene unclear. CDR1 is MNHNS, CDR2 SASEGT, per germline. The CDR3 spans 13 residues. V dropped 6 bases and J dropped 0 bases, with 7 bases sitting between them. In DNA form, the CDR3 reads TGTGCCAGCAGGGACGGGAGCACAGATACGCAGTATTTT. This sequence encodes CASRDGSTDTQYF.

V usage is TRBV14 and J usage is TRBJ1-5; D unclear. The V end was cut by 1 base, the J end by 4 bases, with 5 bases between. The CDR3 totals 13 residues. Germline CDR1 SGHDN, CDR2 FVKESK. The CDR3 loop is CASSQGPNQPQHF. The CDR3 nucleotides are TGTGCCAGCAGCCAAGGGCCTAATCAGCCCCAGCATTTT.

The table lists this clone with a count of one. The chain is built from TRBV13 and TRBJ2-7, with D tentatively TRBD1 (6 bases). Germline V gives CDR1 PRHDT, CDR2 FYEKMQ (reference sequence). V dropped 3 bases and J dropped 0 bases, with 12 bases sitting between them. This CDR3 is 15 amino acids long. The CDR3 loop is CASSFGQGLSYEQYF. The CDR3 nucleotides are TGTGCCAGCAGCTTTGGTCAGGGGCTCTCCTACGAGCAGTACTTC.

The genes are TRBV4-1 and TRBJ2-3; 10 bases align to TRBD1. The trim removed 4 bases at V and 2 bases at J, leaving 6 bases unmatched. CDR1 and CDR2 (germline): MGHRA, YSYEKL. CDR3 length: 16 residues. The DNA for the CDR3 is TGCGCCAGCAGCCTTTTAGGGACAGGGGTCACAGATACGCAGTATTTT. Translation: CASSLLGTGVTDTQYF.